These 20 T cell receptor beta chains originate from one sample sequenced in a study of blood T cells in healthy people across ages. With a J-beta primer mix and a sample-barcoded 5' primer, a second PCR ran roughly 7 to 11 cycles. One entry per CDR3 protein results from TCRdb running MiXCR on the 5' RACE reads. The profile shows roughly 700,000 distinct CDR3 sequences, 49% of them singletons. The specimen was blood. These receptors were taken from a woman aged 55-75 years in good health.

This chain joins TRBV20-1 and TRBJ2-1; 7 bases are shared with TRBD2. Looked up from germline, CDR1 is DFQATT and CDR2 is SNEGSKA (reference sequence). CDR3 length equals 15 residues. J lost 7 bases, V lost 7 bases, and 16 bases had no gene match. CDR3 protein: CSGRPPGAGWNEQFF. The CDR3 coding sequence is TGCAGTGGCAGGCCCCCGGGAGCGGGATGGAATGAGCAGTTCTTC.

The chain has TRBV9 and TRBJ1-1; 8 nucleotides match TRBD1. The CDR3 is made up of 15 amino acids. Trimming took 3 bases from V and 5 from J; bases not matched to a gene: 9. From germline, CDR1 is SGDLS and CDR2 YYNGEE. DNA for the CDR3: TGTGCCAGCAGCGCCGGTGACAGGGGCGGGACTGAAGCTTTCTTT. It codes for CASSAGDRGGTEAFF.

The V and J genes are TRBV20-1 and TRBJ1-2; D is undetermined. Trimming stripped 3 bases from V and 8 bases from J, with 13 bases between. This CDR3 comprises 12 residues. Looked up from germline, CDR1 is DFQATT and CDR2 is SNEGSKA (reference sequence). The CDR3 loop is CSARIPGEGYTF. DNA of the CDR3: TGCAGTGCTAGGATCCCGGGCGAGGGCTACACCTTC.

A word on this clonotype: An end of the junction differs from the germline gene, which may be a read error. This rearrangement joins TRBV12-3 or TRBV12-4 to TRBJ2-1; 7 bases are a match to TRBD2. The CDR3 is 15 residues long. CDR3 region: CANSFWRGTMDEQFF. Written as DNA, the CDR3 is TGTGCCAACAGTTTCTGGCGCGGGACTATGGATGAGCAGTTCTTC.

This clonotype was counted a few times. This sequence joins TRBV25-1 and TRBJ2-2, with 9 bases that match TRBD1. The CDR3 consists of 13 residues. The germline V gene has CDR1 MGHDK and CDR2 SYGVNS. Trimming at V came to 7 bases and at J to 10 bases, leaving 7 bases not matched to a gene. As DNA, the CDR3 is TGTGCCAGCACTCCCAACAGGGGGCTGGAGCTGTTTTTT. Its protein is CASTPNRGLELFF.

This clonotype was counted a few times. CDR3 in amino acids: CASSPGLNEKLFF. For the CDR3, the DNA is TGTGCCAGCAGCCCCGGGCTTAATGAAAAACTGTTTTTT. V is TRBV12-3 or TRBV12-4 and J is TRBJ1-4; D call uncertain. Trimming pared 6 bases from V and 4 bases from J, leaving 9 bases between. CDR3 size: 13 residues.

The CDR3 sequence: CASSPQGDSGYTF. DNA of the CDR3: TGTGCCAGCAGCCCCCAAGGGGATTCTGGCTACACCTTC. The chain recombines TRBV3-1 with TRBJ1-2; a possible D gene is TRBD1 (5 bases). This CDR3 is built from 13 residues. Looked up from germline, CDR1 is LGHDT and CDR2 is YNNKEL (reference sequence). The V end lost 4 bases, the J end lost 7 bases, and 13 bases lay between the germline ends.

The rearrangement links TRBV7-2 to TRBJ2-3; tentative D call: TRBD2 (6 bases). This CDR3 region has 19 residues. From germline, CDR1 is SGHTA and CDR2 FQGNSA. Between the trimmed V and J ends, which lost 2 bases and 3 bases, there was a span of 24 bases. Here the CDR3 DNA reads TGTGCCAGCAGCTTAATCTCGCGACTAGGCGGGTTCAAAACAGATACGCAGTATTTT. Translating it yields CASSLISRLGGFKTDTQYF.

V gene TRBV20-1 combines with J gene TRBJ2-3, with 8 nucleotides matching TRBD2. Per the germline V gene, CDR1 is DFQATT and CDR2 is SNEGSKA (reference sequence). V gave up 4 bases and J gave up 4 bases; unmatched junction bases: 4. The CDR3 covers 13 residues. The CDR3 DNA reads TGCAGTGCTATGGGACTAGAGTCAGATACGCAGTATTTT. Residues: CSAMGLESDTQYF.

V usage is TRBV5-5 and J usage is TRBJ1-2, with TRBD1 matching 12 bases. Germline-derived CDR1 and CDR2 are SGHKS and YYEKEE (reference sequence). V shed 4 bases, J shed 0 bases, and the junction held 16 bases outside the gene matches. The CDR3 runs 20 residues. The CDR3 DNA is TGTGCCAGCAGCCTTAGTCCCGGGACAGGGGGCCTGTTAGCTAACTATGGCTACACCTTC. It yields the protein CASSLSPGTGGLLANYGYTF.

In this sample, this clonotype turned up a few times. The chain combines TRBV7-8 with TRBJ1-2; TRBD1 agrees at 8 bases. Looked up from germline, CDR1 is SGHVS and CDR2 is FQNEAQ. The CDR3 sequence is 16 residues long. V lost 5 bases to trimming and J lost 0 bases; unmatched junction nucleotides: 8. The CDR3 spells CASSRDRGLANYGYTF. The CDR3 coding sequence is TGTGCCAGCAGCCGTGACAGGGGATTAGCTAACTATGGCTACACCTTC.

The gene calls are TRBV29-1 and TRBJ2-7; D is ambiguous. This CDR3 has 13 amino acids. Germline V lookup: CDR1 SQVTM, CDR2 ANQGSEA. Trimming removed 4 bases at V and 2 bases at J, with 12 bases between. The CDR3 DNA reads TGCAGCGTTGGAACCCGAGGCCCCTACGAGCAGTACTTC. It encodes CSVGTRGPYEQYF.

Concerning this clonotype: A much bigger clone sits one base away, suggesting this may be a read error. The chain employs TRBV29-1 and TRBJ2-5; 12 bases match TRBD2. CDR1 is SQVTM and CDR2 is ANQGSEA in the germline V gene. The CDR3 spans 15 residues. The CDR3, as DNA: TGCGGCGTTGAAGAAGGACTAGCGGGATGGGAGACCCAGTACTTC. It encodes CGVEEGLAGWETQYF.

This clonotype was observed a handful of times. V gene TRBV12-3 or TRBV12-4 combines with J gene TRBJ2-5, with TRBD2 matching 7 bases. Trimming removed 5 bases from V and 4 bases from J; junction bases left unmatched: 7. CDR3 length: 14 residues. CDR3 sequence: CASSPSGNRETQYF. CDR3 coding DNA: TGTGCCAGCAGTCCCAGCGGGAATCGAGAGACCCAGTACTTC.

The J gene is TRBJ1-5, the V gene TRBV20-1, with 7 bases that match TRBD1. CDR3 length equals 14 residues. Germline V gene lookup returns CDR1 DFQATT and CDR2 SNEGSKA (reference sequence). The ends lost 6 bases at V and 1 base at J; junction bases unmatched: 6. In DNA form, the CDR3 reads TGCAGTGCAACCGGGACAGCAAGCAATCAGCCCCAGCATTTT. Translation: CSATGTASNQPQHF.

There are a few counts of this clonotype. The genes are TRBV28 and TRBJ2-7, with unresolved D. V was clipped by 4 bases and J by 4 bases, with 5 bases between them. The CDR3 is 11 residues long. CDR1 is MDHEN, CDR2 SYDVKM, per germline. The CDR3 is CASSSIYEQYF. CDR3 bases: TGTGCCAGCAGTTCTATTTACGAGCAGTACTTC.

This chain connects TRBV18 to TRBJ2-6, with D perhaps TRBD2 (6 bases). Looked up from germline, CDR1 is KGHSH and CDR2 is LQKENI. The V end lost 0 bases, the J end lost 0 bases, and 12 bases lay between the germline ends. CDR3 length: 18 amino acids. The CDR3 sequence is CASSPPGRPTSGANVLTF. In DNA, the CDR3 is TGTGCCAGCTCACCACCCGGGAGACCTACCTCTGGGGCCAACGTCCTGACTTTC.

This clonotype was counted between two and nine times. The genes are TRBV10-3 and TRBJ2-7, with 7 nucleotides matching TRBD1. V shed 6 bases and J 2 bases; nucleotides not matched to a gene: 7. Looked up from germline, CDR1 is ENHRY and CDR2 is SYGVKD. This CDR3 comprises 14 residues. CDR3 DNA sequence: TGTGCCATCAGAACCGGGACAGCTGCCTACGAGCAGTACTTC. This sequence encodes CAIRTGTAAYEQYF.

This chain connects TRBV27 to TRBJ2-7; weak D call: TRBD2 (7 bases). CDR1 is MNHEY, CDR2 SMNVEV, per germline (reference sequence). Trimming stripped 6 bases from V and 3 bases from J, with 21 bases between. The CDR3 consists of 16 residues. The chain's CDR3 is CASRGGGVLHYYEQYF. DNA of the CDR3: TGTGCCAGCAGGGGAGGGGGGGTCCTCCACTACTACGAGCAGTACTTC.

This clonotype was seen a handful of times. The J gene is TRBJ2-5, the V gene TRBV6-1, with TRBD2 as a possible D gene (5 bases). Germline-derived CDR1 and CDR2 are MNHNS and SASEGT. Trimming left V 4 bases short and J 5 bases short, with 11 bases between. The CDR3 consists of 13 residues. In DNA, the CDR3 is TGTGCCAGCAGTGCGGGGATCGGGGAGACCCAGTACTTC. Protein product: CASSAGIGETQYF.